The TCR beta chain described here comes from a study of blood T cell repertoires in COVID-19. Across the study: COVID-19 samples, acute and convalescent, were from the United States, Italy and Spain. Nucleic acid was either cDNA or gDNA, and it came from T cells, B-cell-depleted T cells, or PBMCs.

Sequenced by immunoSEQ multiplex PCR; TCRdb stores in-frame clones only, minus some. The sample comprises about 120,000 clones, around 80% of which are singletons, and 2.5% rests with the top ten. CDR1 is SGHTS and CDR2 is YDEGEE in the germline V gene. Trimming removed 2 bases at V and 6 bases at J, with 11 bases between. This CDR3 has 13 amino acids. Sequencing was carried out using peripheral blood. V and J are TRBV5-8 and TRBJ1-1; no clear D. This receptor was identified in a man in his fifties or sixties with acute or convalescent COVID-19. CDR3 region: CASSFSGVAEAFF. The CDR3 nucleotides read TGTGCCAGCAGCTTTTCGGGAGTCGCTGAAGCTTTCTTT.